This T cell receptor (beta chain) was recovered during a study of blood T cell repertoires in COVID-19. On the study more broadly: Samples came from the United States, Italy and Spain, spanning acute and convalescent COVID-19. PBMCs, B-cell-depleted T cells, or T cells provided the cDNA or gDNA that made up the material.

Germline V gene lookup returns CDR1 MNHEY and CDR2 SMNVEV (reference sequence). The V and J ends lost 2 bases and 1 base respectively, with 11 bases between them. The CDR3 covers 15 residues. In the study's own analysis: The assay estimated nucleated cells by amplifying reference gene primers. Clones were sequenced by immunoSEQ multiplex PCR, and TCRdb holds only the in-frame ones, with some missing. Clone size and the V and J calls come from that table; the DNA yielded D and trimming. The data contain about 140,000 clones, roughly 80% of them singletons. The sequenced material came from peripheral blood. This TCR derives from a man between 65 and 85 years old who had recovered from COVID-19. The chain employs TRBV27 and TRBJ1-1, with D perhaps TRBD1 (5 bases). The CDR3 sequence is CASSLAGRANTEAFF. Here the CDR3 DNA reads TGTGCCAGCAGTTTAGCAGGCAGGGCGAACACTGAAGCTTTCTTT.